The 20 T cell receptor beta chains below were found in one sample sequenced in a study of shared clonotypes between healthy human individuals. Some clones are missing from TCRdb's copy, which holds only in-frame ones; the method was immunoSEQ multiplex PCR. The repertoire consists of 2,100,000 or so clones, with under 97% occurring once and the leading ten covering 0.13%. Specimen: naive CD4+ T cells sorted from blood. This sample's subset: CD45RA+ positively selected. These receptors originate from a man between 18 and 29 years old in good health.

This chain joins TRBV5-6 and TRBJ1-1; D is unresolved. V lost 2 bases, J lost 1 base, and 3 bases lay in between. The germline V gene has CDR1 SGHDT and CDR2 YYEEEE. This CDR3 spans 12 amino acids. The CDR3: CASSLKNTEAFF. The CDR3 region has the DNA TGTGCCAGCAGCTTAAAGAACACTGAAGCTTTCTTT.

The V and J genes are TRBV6-5 and TRBJ2-5; 8 bases fit TRBD2. CDR1 and CDR2 from the germline V gene are MNHEY and SVGAGI. The ends lost 9 bases at V and 5 bases at J; junction bases unmatched: 5. CDR3 length: 12 amino acids. Here the CDR3 DNA reads TGTGCCAGTTCGCGGGGGGTCGAGACCCAGTACTTC. This translates into CASSRGVETQYF.

The V and J genes are TRBV18 and TRBJ2-2; 8 bases map to TRBD1. With 2 bases clipped from V and 6 bases from J, the junction kept 2 bases outside the gene matches. The CDR3 contains 14 residues. CDR1 and CDR2 from the germline V gene are KGHSH and LQKENI. In nucleotides, the CDR3 is TGTGCCAGCTCACCAGGACAGGGTCCCGGGGAGCTGTTTTTT. Amino acids: CASSPGQGPGELFF.

Turning to this clone: The sample holds other DNA sequences that translate to the same CDR3. This chain joins TRBV30 and TRBJ1-2; TRBD1 agrees at 7 bases. Per germline, CDR1 GTSNPN and CDR2 SVGIG (reference sequence). The CDR3 totals 11 residues. Trimming took 3 bases from V and 6 from J; bases not matched to a gene: 1. The DNA of the CDR3 is TGTGCCTGGAGCGACAGGGATGGCTACACCTTC. It is translated as CAWSDRDGYTF.

This sequence joins TRBV2 and TRBJ1-5; D unresolved. The ends were cut back, 7 bases at V and 0 bases at J, with 10 bases in the middle. The germline V gene has CDR1 SNHLY and CDR2 FYNNEI. This CDR3 region has 14 residues. The CDR3 DNA reads as TGTGCCAGCACTGGCGCGCGTAGCAATCAGCCCCAGCATTTT. Protein: CASTGARSNQPQHF.

J is TRBJ2-7 and V is TRBV6-5, with D uncertain. V gave up 6 bases and J gave up 2 bases, with 5 bases separating them. This CDR3 comprises 11 residues. Germline V gene lookup returns CDR1 MNHEY and CDR2 SVGAGI. The CDR3 here is CASRITYEQYF. The DNA of the CDR3 is TGTGCCAGCAGAATCACCTACGAGCAGTACTTC.

V and J are TRBV11-2 and TRBJ2-3, with TRBD1 matching over 8 bases. The germline V gene has CDR1 SGHAT and CDR2 FQNNGV. Trimming removed 1 base from V and 3 bases from J; junction bases left unmatched: 6. This CDR3 has 16 amino acids. CDR3 sequence reads: CASSLGGRQGTDTQYF. In DNA, the CDR3 is TGTGCCAGCAGCTTAGGTGGGAGACAGGGGACAGATACGCAGTATTTT.

This clone was counted a single time. The sample holds other DNA sequences that translate to the same CDR3. The chain couples TRBV30 to TRBJ1-1; 7 positions agree with TRBD1. Germline assignment: CDR1 GTSNPN and CDR2 SVGIG (reference sequence). This CDR3 contains 14 residues. J gave up 2 bases and V 0 bases, and 3 bases lay outside the gene matches. CDR3 region: CAWSVGTANTEAFF. The CDR3 DNA reads TGTGCCTGGAGTGTAGGGACAGCTAACACTGAAGCTTTCTTT.

The V call is TRBV2, the J call TRBJ2-7; 7 bases map to TRBD1. V shed 6 bases, J shed 3 bases, and the junction held 11 bases outside the gene matches. CDR3 length: 15 residues. Germline V CDR1 and CDR2: SNHLY, FYNNEI. The CDR3 DNA reads as TGTGCCAGCAGCCCATCCGGCAGGGGGAGCTACGAGCAGTACTTC. Translating it yields CASSPSGRGSYEQYF.

The chain has TRBV2 and TRBJ1-6; D is undetermined. Germline assignment: CDR1 SNHLY and CDR2 FYNNEI. V was cut by 4 bases and J by 1 base, with 5 bases left in between. CDR3 length: 14 residues. CDR3 nucleotides: TGTGCCAGCAGTGCGACTTCCTATAATTCACCCCTCCACTTT. Residues: CASSATSYNSPLHF.

The chain uses TRBV10-2 and TRBJ2-7; D is possibly TRBD1 or TRBD2 (5 bases each). Germline V gene lookup returns CDR1 WSHSY and CDR2 SAAADI. The length of the CDR3 is 14 residues. Trimming shortened V by 7 bases and J by 8 bases, and 21 bases separated the two germline ends. CDR3: CASTEGRGPIQQYF. For the CDR3, the DNA is TGCGCCAGCACCGAGGGGAGAGGGCCTATCCAGCAGTACTTC.

Details on this clone: The junction differs from germline at one of its ends, possibly a read error. V usage is TRBV29-1 and J usage is TRBJ2-1; a possible D gene is TRBD2 (6 bases). This CDR3 region has 11 residues. CDR1 and CDR2 (germline): SQVTM, ANQGSEA. The CDR3 reads CSGAEFDEQFF. The CDR3 coding sequence is TGTTCGGGAGCCGAGTTCGATGAGCAGTTCTTC.

The rearrangement links TRBV5-4 to TRBJ2-7; 13 positions agree with TRBD2. CDR1 is SGHNT, CDR2 YYREEE, per germline (reference sequence). This CDR3 spans 16 amino acids. J gave up 3 bases and V 4 bases, and 7 bases lay outside the gene matches. For the CDR3, the DNA is TGTGCCAGCAGCCCGGGTGGACTAGCGGGAGTCTACGAGCAGTACTTC. Protein product: CASSPGGLAGVYEQYF.

The rearrangement uses TRBV19 and TRBJ1-2, with D maybe TRBD1 (5 bases). Germline loops: CDR1 LNHDA, CDR2 SQIVND (reference sequence). Trimming took off 10 bases at V and 9 bases at J, with 27 bases between the two ends. This CDR3 has 15 residues. This CDR3 reads CATSTTGTPAGSYTF. The CDR3 bases are TGTGCCACCTCAACCACCGGGACGCCCGCCGGTAGCTACACCTTC. Full variable domain (rest looked up from reference TRBV19 and TRBJ1-2): DGGITQSPKYLFRKEGQNVTLSCEQNLNHDAMYWYRQDPGQGLRLIYYSQIVNDFQKGDIAEGYSVSREKKESFPLTVTSAQKNPTAFYLCATSTTGTPAGSYTFGSGTRLTVV.

J is TRBJ1-2 and V is TRBV9, with D hard to call. The germline V gene encodes CDR1 SGDLS and CDR2 YYNGEE. The CDR3 is made up of 14 amino acids. V lost 4 bases, J lost 0 bases, and 10 bases lay in between. The DNA of the CDR3 is TGTGCCAGCAGCCGCCAAGGTGCTAACTATGGCTACACCTTC. It is translated as CASSRQGANYGYTF.

The rearrangement links TRBV9 to TRBJ2-3, with D possibly matching TRBD2 (6 bases). CDR3 size: 15 residues. Germline CDR1 reads SGDLS; CDR2 reads YYNGEE. V was trimmed by 2 bases and J by 2 bases, leaving 12 bases between them. The CDR3 region is CASSVRAGFTDTQYF. The CDR3, as DNA: TGTGCCAGCAGCGTGAGGGCGGGGTTCACAGATACGCAGTATTTT.

This chain joins TRBV10-2 and TRBJ2-1, with TRBD2 matching over 8 bases. V was clipped by 5 bases and J by 4 bases; unmatched bases: 10. This CDR3 region has 16 residues. Germline assignment: CDR1 WSHSY and CDR2 SAAADI. DNA for the CDR3: TGCGCCAGCAGTCGCGATTTAGCGGGGTTTTACAATGAGCAGTTCTTC. Translated: CASSRDLAGFYNEQFF.

The J gene is TRBJ1-2, the V gene TRBV6-5; D is ambiguous. This CDR3 has 13 amino acids. CDR1 is MNHEY and CDR2 is SVGAGI in the germline V gene. The V gene lost 4 bases and the J gene lost 4 bases, with 10 bases spanning the gap. The CDR3 here is CASSFSSFYGYTF. The CDR3 DNA sequence: TGTGCCAGCAGTTTCAGCTCATTCTATGGCTACACCTTC.

This sequence joins TRBV27 and TRBJ2-3; 8 bases agree with TRBD1. CDR1 is MNHEY, CDR2 SMNVEV, per germline (reference sequence). J gave up 4 bases and V 6 bases, and 3 bases lay outside the gene matches. The CDR3 is 13 residues long. CDR3 coding DNA: TGTGCCAGCAGCGGACAGGGTCCAGATACGCAGTATTTT. This encodes CASSGQGPDTQYF.

The genes are TRBV7-2 and TRBJ2-2; the D gene is possibly TRBD2 (6 bases). The CDR3 is made up of 16 amino acids. Germline V lookup: CDR1 SGHTA, CDR2 FQGNSA. V lost 3 bases to trimming and J lost 5 bases, with 16 bases between them. The CDR3 bases are TGTGCCAGCAGCTTCACCGGGAGTAAAGGTACCGGGGAGCTGTTTTTT. Protein product: CASSFTGSKGTGELFF.